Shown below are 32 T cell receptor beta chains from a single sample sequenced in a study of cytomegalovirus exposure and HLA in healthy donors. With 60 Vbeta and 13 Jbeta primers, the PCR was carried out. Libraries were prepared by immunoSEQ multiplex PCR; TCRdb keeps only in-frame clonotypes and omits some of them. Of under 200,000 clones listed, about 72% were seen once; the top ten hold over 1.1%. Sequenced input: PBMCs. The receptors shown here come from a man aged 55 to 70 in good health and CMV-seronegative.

The CDR3 bases are TGTGCCAGCAGCCGGGGACTAGCGGGAGGGCCAACCTACGAGCAGTACTTC. The encoded protein is CASSRGLAGGPTYEQYF. The genes are TRBV5-4 and TRBJ2-7; 16 bases align to TRBD2. The CDR3 sequence is 17 residues long. Trimming at V came to 4 bases and at J to 2 bases, leaving 6 bases not matched to a gene. Germline V gives CDR1 SGHNT, CDR2 YYREEE (reference sequence).

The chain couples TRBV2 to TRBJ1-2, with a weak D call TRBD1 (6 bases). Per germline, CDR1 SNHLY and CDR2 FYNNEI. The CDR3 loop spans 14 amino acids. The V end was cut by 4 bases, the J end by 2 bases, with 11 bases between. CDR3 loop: CASSATGFNYGYTF. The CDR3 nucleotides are TGTGCCAGCAGTGCTACAGGGTTCAACTATGGCTACACCTTC.

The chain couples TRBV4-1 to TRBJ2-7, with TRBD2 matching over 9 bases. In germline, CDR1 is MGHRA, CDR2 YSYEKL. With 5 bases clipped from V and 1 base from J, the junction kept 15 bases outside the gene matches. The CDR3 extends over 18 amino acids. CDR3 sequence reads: CASSAYGAGTSPSYEQYF. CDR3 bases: TGCGCCAGCAGCGCCTACGGAGCCGGGACTAGCCCATCCTACGAGCAGTACTTC.

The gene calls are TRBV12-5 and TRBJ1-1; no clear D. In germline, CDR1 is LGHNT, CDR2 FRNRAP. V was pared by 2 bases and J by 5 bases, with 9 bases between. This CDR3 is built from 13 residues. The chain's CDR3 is CASGLYGLTEAFF. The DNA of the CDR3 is TGTGCTAGTGGTTTGTACGGTTTGACTGAAGCTTTCTTT.

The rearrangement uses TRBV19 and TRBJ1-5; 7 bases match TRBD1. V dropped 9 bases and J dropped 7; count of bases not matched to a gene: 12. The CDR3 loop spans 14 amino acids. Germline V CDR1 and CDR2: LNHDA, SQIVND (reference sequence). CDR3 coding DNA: TGTGCCAGCATGAGGACAGGCCCAGGACAGCCCCAGCATTTT. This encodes CASMRTGPGQPQHF.

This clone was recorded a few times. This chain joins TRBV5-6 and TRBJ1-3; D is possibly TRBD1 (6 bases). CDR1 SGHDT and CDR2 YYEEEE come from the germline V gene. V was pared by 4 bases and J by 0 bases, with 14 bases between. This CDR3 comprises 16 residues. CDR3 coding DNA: TGTGCCAGCAGCCCCCGGACAGACCTCTCTGGAAACACCATATATTTT. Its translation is CASSPRTDLSGNTIYF.

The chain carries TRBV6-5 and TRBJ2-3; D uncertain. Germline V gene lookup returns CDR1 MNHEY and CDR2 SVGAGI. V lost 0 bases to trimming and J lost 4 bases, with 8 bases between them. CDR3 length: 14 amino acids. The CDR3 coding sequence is TGTGCCAGCAGTTACTCACAGCCCCCAGATACGCAGTATTTT. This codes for CASSYSQPPDTQYF.

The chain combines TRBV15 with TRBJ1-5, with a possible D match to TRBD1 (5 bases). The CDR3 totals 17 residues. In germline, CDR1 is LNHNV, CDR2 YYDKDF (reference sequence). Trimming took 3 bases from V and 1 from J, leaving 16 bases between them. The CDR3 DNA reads TGTGCCACCAGCAGGGAAGCCGCAGGGCGGAGCAATCAGCCCCAGCATTTT. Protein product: CATSREAAGRSNQPQHF.

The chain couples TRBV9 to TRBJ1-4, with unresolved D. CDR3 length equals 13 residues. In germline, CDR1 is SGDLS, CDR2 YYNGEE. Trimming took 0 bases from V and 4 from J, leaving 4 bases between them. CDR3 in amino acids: CASSVAINEKLFF. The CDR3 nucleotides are TGTGCCAGCAGCGTAGCTATTAATGAAAAACTGTTTTTT.

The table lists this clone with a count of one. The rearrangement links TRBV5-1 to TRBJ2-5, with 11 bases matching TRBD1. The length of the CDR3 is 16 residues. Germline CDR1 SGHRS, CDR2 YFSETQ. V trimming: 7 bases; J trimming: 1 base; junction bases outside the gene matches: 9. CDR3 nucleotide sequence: TGCGCCAGCGTAACCGGGACAGGGGGTTTCCAAGAGACCCAGTACTTC. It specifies CASVTGTGGFQETQYF.

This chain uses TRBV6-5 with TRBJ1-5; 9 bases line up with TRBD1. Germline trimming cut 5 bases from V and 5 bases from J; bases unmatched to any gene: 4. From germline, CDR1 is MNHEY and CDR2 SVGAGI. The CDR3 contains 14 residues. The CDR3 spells CASSETGGYQPQHF. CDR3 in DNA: TGTGCCAGCAGTGAGACAGGGGGATATCAGCCCCAGCATTTT.

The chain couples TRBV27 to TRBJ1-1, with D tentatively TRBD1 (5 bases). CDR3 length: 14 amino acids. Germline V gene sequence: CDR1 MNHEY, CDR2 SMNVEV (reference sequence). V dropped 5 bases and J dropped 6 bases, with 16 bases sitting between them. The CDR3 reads CASSLWERGAEAFF. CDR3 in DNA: TGTGCCAGCAGTCTATGGGAACGGGGGGCTGAAGCTTTCTTT.

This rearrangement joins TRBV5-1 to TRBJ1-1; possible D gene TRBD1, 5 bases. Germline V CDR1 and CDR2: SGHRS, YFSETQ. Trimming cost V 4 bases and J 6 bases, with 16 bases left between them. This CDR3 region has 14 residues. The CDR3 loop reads CASSPGSEGAEAFF. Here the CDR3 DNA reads TGCGCCAGCAGCCCCGGGTCCGAAGGGGCTGAAGCTTTCTTT.

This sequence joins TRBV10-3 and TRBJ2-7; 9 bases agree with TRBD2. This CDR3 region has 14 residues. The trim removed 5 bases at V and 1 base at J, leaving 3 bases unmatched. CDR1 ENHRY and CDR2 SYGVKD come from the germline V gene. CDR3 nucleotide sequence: TGTGCCATCAGTCTAGCGGGACTTTCCTACGAGCAGTACTTC. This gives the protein CAISLAGLSYEQYF.

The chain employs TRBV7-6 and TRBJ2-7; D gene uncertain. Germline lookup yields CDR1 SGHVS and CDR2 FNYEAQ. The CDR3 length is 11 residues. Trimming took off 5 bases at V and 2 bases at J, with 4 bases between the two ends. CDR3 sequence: CASSPAYEQYF. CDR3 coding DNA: TGTGCCAGCAGCCCCGCCTACGAGCAGTACTTC.

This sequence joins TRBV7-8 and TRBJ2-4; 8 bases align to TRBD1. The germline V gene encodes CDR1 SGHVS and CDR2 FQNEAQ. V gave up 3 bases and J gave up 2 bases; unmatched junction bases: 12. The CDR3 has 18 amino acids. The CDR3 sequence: CASSFAQTGVYTKNIQYF. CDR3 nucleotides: TGTGCCAGCAGCTTCGCCCAGACAGGGGTATATACCAAAAACATTCAGTACTTC.

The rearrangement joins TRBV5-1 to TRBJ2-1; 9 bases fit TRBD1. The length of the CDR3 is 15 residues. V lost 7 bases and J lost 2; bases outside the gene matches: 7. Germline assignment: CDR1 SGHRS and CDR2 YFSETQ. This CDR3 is CASGEGQGPYNEQFF. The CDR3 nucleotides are TGCGCCAGCGGCGAGGGACAGGGACCCTACAATGAGCAGTTCTTC.

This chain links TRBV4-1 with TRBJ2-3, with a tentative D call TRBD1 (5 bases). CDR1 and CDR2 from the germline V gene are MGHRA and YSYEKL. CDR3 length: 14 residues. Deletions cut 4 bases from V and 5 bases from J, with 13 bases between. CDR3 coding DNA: TGCGCCAGCAGCCCCCAGGGAAATATAGATACGCAGTATTTT. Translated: CASSPQGNIDTQYF.

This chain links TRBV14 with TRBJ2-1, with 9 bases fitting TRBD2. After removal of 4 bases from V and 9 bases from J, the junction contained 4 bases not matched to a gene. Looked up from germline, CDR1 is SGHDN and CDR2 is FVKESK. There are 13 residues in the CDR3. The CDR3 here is CASSLSGSGEQFF. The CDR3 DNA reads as TGTGCCAGCAGCCTTAGCGGGAGTGGTGAGCAGTTCTTC.

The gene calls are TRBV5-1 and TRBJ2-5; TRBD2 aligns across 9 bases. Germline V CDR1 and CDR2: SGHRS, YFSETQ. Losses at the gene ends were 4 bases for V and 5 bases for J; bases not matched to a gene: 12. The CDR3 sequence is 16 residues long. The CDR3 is CASSPDGGGALETQYF. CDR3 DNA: TGCGCCAGCAGCCCTGATGGCGGGGGGGCCTTGGAGACCCAGTACTTC.

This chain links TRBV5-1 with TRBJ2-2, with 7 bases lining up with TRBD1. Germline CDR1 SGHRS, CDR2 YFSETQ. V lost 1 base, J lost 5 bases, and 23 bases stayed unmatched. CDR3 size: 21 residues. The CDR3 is CASSLPARQGGNRRVTGELFF. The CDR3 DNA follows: TGCGCCAGCAGCTTGCCCGCTCGACAGGGCGGTAACCGCCGGGTAACCGGGGAGCTGTTTTTT. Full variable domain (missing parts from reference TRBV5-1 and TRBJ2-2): KAGVTQTPRYLIKTRGQQVTLSCSPISGHRSVSWYQQTPGQGLQFLFEYFSETQRNKGNFPGRFSGRQFSNSRSEMNVSTLELGDSALYLCASSLPARQGGNRRVTGELFFGEGSRLTVL.

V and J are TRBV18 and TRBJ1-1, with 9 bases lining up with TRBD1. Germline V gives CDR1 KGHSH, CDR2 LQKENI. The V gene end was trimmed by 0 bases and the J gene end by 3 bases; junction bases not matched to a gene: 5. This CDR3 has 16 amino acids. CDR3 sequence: CASSPPRQGVYTEAFF. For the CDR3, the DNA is TGTGCCAGCTCACCACCGCGACAGGGGGTTTACACTGAAGCTTTCTTT.

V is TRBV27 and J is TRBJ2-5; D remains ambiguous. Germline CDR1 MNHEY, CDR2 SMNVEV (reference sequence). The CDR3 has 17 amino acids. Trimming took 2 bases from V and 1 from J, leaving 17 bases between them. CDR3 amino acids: CASSLPTVQYTQETQYF. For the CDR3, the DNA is TGTGCCAGCAGTTTACCCACAGTACAATATACCCAAGAGACCCAGTACTTC.

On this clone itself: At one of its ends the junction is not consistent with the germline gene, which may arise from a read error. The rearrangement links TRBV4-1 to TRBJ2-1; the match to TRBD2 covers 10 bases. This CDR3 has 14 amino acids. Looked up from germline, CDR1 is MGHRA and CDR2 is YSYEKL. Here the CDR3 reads CASSQGDIAGGPLF. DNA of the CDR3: TGCGCCAGCAGCCAAGGTGATATAGCGGGGGGCCCCCTCTTC.

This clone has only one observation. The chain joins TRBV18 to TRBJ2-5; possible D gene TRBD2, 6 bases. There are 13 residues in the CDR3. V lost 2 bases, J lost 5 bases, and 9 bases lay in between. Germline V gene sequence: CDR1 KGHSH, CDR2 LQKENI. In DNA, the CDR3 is TGTGCCAGCTCACCATGGGGACTGGAGACCCAGTACTTC. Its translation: CASSPWGLETQYF.

The CDR3 nucleotides read TGTGCCAGCAGTTTTCTTGGCGGGAGAAGGAATGAGCAGTTCTTC. It is translated as CASSFLGGRRNEQFF. The chain has TRBV28 and TRBJ2-1; 7 nucleotides line up with TRBD2. The CDR3 is made up of 15 amino acids. Germline V gene lookup returns CDR1 MDHEN and CDR2 SYDVKM. The J segment lost 7 bases and the V segment lost 3 bases, leaving 9 bases of the junction unmatched.

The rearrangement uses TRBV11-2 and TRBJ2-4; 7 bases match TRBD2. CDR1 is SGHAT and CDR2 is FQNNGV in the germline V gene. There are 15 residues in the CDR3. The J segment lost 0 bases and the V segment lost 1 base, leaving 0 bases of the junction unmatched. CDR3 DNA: TGTGCCAGCAGCTTAGGGGGGGGAGCCAAAAACATTCAGTACTTC. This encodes CASSLGGGAKNIQYF.

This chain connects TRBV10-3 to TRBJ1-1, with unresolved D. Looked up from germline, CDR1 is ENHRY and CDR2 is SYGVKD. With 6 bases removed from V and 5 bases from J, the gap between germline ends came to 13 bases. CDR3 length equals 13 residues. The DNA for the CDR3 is TGTGCCATCAGCACCGAGACTGAGACTGAAGCTTTCTTT. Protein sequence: CAISTETETEAFF.

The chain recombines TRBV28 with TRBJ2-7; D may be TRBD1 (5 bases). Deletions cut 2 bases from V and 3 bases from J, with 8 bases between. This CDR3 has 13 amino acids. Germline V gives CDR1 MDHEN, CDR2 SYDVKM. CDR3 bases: TGTGCCAGCAGTTTAGACAGAAACTACGAGCAGTACTTC. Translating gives CASSLDRNYEQYF.

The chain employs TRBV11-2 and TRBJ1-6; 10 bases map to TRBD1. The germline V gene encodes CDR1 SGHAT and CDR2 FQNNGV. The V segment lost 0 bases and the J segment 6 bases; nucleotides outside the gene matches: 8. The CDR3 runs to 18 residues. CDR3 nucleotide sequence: TGTGCCAGCAGCTTAGATCGTCGGACAGGGGGGCTTAATTCACCCCTCCACTTT. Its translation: CASSLDRRTGGLNSPLHF. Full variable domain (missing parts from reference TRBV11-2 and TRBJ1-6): EAGVAQSPRYKIIEKRQSVAFWCNPISGHATLYWYQQILGQGPKLLIQFQNNGVVDDSQLPKDRFSAERLKGVDSTLKIQPAKLEDSAVYLCASSLDRRTGGLNSPLHFGNGTRLTVT.

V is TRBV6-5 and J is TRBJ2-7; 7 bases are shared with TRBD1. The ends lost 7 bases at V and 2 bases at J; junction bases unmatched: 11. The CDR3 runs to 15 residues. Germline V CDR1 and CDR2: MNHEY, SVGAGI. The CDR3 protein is CASTPRRGPPYEQYF. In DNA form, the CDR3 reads TGTGCCAGCACCCCCCGTAGGGGGCCTCCCTACGAGCAGTACTTC.

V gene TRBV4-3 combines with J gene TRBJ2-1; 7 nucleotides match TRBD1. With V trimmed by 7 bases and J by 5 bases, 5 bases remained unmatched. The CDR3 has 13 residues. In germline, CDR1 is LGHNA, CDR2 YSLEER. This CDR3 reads CASTRDRDNEQFF. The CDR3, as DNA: TGCGCCAGCACCCGAGACAGGGACAATGAGCAGTTCTTC.